This TCR beta chain was identified during a study of CD8 T cells in Susac syndrome. General study points: Individuals included in the TCR sequencing and HLA analysis were acknowledged by the study to be relatively few in number.

The CDR3 is 14 amino acids. Trimming removed 3 bases from V and 4 bases from J; junction bases left unmatched: 5. Looked up from germline, CDR1 is SGDLS and CDR2 is YYNGEE. RNA totalling roughly 0.45 to 1 ug underwent reverse transcription with random hexamers. Amplification of the TCR beta CDR3 was carried out by immunoSEQ multiplex PCR, which spanned a total of 54 Vbeta and 13 Jbeta segments. TCRdb re-analysed the immunoSEQ multiplex PCR reads in MiXCR, keeping a single row per CDR3 protein. Here the sample spans around 220,000 distinct CDR3 sequences, around 90% being singletons. Sequencing of TCR beta, carried out with a high-throughput approach, was applied to CD8+ and CD4+ T cells from the blood. This clonotype turned up a few times. Its antigen is as yet unknown.

Sequenced material: CD8+ T cells from PBMCs. The TCR was taken from a human donor with multiple sclerosis. This chain joins TRBV9 and TRBJ2-7, with 9 bases identical to TRBD2. The CDR3 nucleotides read TGTGCCAGCAGCGACCCGACTAGCGGTTACGAGCAGTACTTC. Translated, it gives CASSDPTSGYEQYF.